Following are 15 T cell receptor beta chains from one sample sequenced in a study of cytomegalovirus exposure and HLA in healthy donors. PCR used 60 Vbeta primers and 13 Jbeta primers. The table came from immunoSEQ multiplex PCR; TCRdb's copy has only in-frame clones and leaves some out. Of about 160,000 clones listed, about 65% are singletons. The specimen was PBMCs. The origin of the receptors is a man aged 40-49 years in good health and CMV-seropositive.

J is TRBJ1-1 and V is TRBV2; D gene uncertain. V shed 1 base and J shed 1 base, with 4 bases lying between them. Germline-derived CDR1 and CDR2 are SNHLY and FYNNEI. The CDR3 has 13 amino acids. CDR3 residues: CASSEDRNTEAFF. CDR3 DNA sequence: TGTGCCAGCAGTGAAGACAGGAACACTGAAGCTTTCTTT.

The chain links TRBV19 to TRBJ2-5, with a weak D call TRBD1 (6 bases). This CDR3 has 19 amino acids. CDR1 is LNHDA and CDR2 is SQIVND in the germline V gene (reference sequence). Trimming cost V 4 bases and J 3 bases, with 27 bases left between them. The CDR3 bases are TGTGCCAGTAGTACCCCCCGGCAGGGGCTTTTATTTGAGGAAGAGACCCAGTACTTC. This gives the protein CASSTPRQGLLFEEETQYF.

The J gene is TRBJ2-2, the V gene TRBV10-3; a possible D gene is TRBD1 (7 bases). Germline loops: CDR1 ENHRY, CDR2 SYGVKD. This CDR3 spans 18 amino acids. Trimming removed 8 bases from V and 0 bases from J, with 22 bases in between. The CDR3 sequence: CAIRPAQGGITNTGELFF. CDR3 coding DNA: TGTGCCATCCGCCCCGCCCAGGGGGGCATTACGAACACCGGGGAGCTGTTTTTT.

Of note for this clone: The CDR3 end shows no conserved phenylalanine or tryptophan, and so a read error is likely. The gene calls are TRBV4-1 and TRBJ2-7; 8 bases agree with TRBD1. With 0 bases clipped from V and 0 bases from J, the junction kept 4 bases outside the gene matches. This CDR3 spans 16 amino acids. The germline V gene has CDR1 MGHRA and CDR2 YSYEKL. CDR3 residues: CASSQEGTGISYEQYL. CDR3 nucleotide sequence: TGCGCCAGCAGCCAAGAGGGGACAGGAATCTCCTACGAGCAGTACCTC.

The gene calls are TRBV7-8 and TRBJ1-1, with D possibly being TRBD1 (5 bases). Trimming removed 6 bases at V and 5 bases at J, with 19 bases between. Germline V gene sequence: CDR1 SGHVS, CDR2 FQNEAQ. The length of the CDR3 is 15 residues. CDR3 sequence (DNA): TGTGCCAGCAGTTGGTTCGGGGGAGGGGAGACTGAAGCTTTCTTT. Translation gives CASSWFGGGETEAFF.

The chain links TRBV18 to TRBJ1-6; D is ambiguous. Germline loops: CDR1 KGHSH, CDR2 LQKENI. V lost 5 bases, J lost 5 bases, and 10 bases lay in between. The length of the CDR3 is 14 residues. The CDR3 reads CASSYTKDNSPLHF. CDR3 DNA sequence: TGTGCCAGCTCATACACTAAGGATAATTCACCCCTCCACTTT.

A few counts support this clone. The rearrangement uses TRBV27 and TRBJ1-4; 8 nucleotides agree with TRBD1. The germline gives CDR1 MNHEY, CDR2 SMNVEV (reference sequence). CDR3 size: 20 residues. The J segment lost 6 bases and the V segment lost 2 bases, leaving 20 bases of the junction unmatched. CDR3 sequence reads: CASSLKGLGTGFIRHEKLFF. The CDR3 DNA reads TGTGCCAGCAGTTTAAAGGGCCTCGGGACAGGCTTCATTCGACATGAAAAACTGTTTTTT.

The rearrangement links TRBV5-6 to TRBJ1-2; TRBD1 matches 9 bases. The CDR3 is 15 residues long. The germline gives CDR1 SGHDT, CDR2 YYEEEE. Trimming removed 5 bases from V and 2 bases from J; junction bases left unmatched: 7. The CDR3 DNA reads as TGTGCCAGCAGGTCCGGGACAGGGAGGAACTATGGCTACACCTTC. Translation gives CASRSGTGRNYGYTF. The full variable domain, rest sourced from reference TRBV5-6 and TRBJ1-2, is DAGVTQSPTHLIKTRGQQVTLRCSPKSGHDTVSWYQQALGQGPQFIFQYYEEEERQRGNFPDRFSGHQFPNYSSELNVNALLLGDSALYLCASRSGTGRNYGYTFGSGTRLTVV.

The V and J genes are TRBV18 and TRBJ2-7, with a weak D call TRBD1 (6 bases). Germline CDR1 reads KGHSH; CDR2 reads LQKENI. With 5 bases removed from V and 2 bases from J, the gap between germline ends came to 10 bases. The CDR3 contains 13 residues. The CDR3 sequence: CASSSRDTYEQYF. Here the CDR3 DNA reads TGTGCCAGCTCATCCCGGGACACCTACGAGCAGTACTTC.

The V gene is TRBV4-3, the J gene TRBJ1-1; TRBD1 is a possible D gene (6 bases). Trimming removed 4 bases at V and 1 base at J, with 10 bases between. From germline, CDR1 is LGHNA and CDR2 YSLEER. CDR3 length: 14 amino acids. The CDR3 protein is CASSPGHPNTEAFF. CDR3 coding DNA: TGCGCCAGCAGCCCGGGACACCCGAACACTGAAGCTTTCTTT.

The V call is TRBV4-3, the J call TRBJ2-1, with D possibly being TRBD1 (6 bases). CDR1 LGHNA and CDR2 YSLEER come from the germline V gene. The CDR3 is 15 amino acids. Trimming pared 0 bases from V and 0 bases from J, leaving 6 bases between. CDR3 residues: CASSQDRGSYNEQFF. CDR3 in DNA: TGCGCCAGCAGCCAAGACAGGGGCTCCTACAATGAGCAGTTCTTC.

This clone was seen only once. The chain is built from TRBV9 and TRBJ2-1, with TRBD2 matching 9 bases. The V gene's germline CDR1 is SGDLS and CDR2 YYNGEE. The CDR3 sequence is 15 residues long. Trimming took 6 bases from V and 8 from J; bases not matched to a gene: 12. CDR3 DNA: TGTGCCAGCACCCCCCAGCGGGGGGATTGGGATGAGCAGTTCTTC. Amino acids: CASTPQRGDWDEQFF.

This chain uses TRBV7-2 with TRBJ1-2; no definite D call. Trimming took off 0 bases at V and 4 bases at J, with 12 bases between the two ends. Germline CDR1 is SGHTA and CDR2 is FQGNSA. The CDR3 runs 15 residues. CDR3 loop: CASSLAGSSSYGYTF. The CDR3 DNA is TGTGCCAGCAGCTTAGCGGGCTCATCGAGCTATGGCTACACCTTC.

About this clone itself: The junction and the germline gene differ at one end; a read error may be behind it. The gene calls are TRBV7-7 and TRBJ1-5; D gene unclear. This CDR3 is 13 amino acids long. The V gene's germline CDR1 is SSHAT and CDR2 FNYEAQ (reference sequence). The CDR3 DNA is TGTGCTAGCAGCTTAGATAGAGATCAGCCCCAGCATTTT. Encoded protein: CASSLDRDQPQHF.

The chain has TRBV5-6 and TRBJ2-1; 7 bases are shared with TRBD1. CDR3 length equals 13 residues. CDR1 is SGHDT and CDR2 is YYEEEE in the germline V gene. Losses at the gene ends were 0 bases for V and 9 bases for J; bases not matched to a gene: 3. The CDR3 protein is CASSLVAGGEQFF. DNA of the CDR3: TGTGCCAGCAGCTTGGTAGCAGGGGGTGAGCAGTTCTTC.